The following is a T cell receptor (beta chain) sequence with its context. Its target is unknown. All the people who gave samples were healthy bone marrow donors. The sample is drawn from a study of cytomegalovirus exposure and HLA in healthy donors. It was with 60 Vbeta and 13 Jbeta primers that the PCR ran. TCRdb's copy holds only in-frame clones and misses some; the assay was immunoSEQ multiplex PCR. The table has about 72,000 clones, over 50% seen once; the top ten hold less than 25%. This CDR3 region has 15 residues. From germline, CDR1 is MNHEY and CDR2 SVGAGI. V lost 2 bases to trimming and J lost 3 bases, with 14 bases between them. Findings and caveats of the study: Researchers reported in a later analysis that common viral pathogens appeared linked to several top clusters. A missense variant in DCLRE1C was later tied to TCR beta V- and J-gene trimming. Being productive about 90% or about 30% of the time was typical of most TCR beta V segments in an earlier analysis.

J is TRBJ2-7 and V is TRBV6-5; weak D call: TRBD2 (5 bases). Sequencing input: PBMCs. The sequence was obtained from a man in his forties in good health and CMV-seropositive. CDR3 loop: CASSYQLVSGYEQYF. As DNA, the CDR3 is TGTGCCAGCAGTTACCAACTAGTCTCGGGCTACGAGCAGTACTTC.